The clone carrying this T cell receptor beta chain has only one observation. This record belongs to a study of cytomegalovirus exposure and HLA in healthy donors. TCRdb's table, derived via immunoSEQ multiplex PCR, lists solely in-frame clones and lacks some. The sample yields about 280,000 clones, roughly 90% seen once. Deletions cut 1 base from V and 4 bases from J, with 13 bases between. Germline V gives CDR1 SGHRS, CDR2 YFSETQ. CDR3 length: 15 residues. Separation from the roughly 670-subject first cohort characterized the 120-subject validation cohort, to which the donors belonged. The clonotype was recovered from a woman between 18 and 29 years old in good health and CMV-seronegative. Material for sequencing was PBMCs. The chain is built from TRBV5-1 and TRBJ2-3, with a weak D call TRBD2 (6 bases). For the CDR3, the DNA is TGCGCCAGCAGCTTGTGGGGGGATGGTTCAGATACGCAGTATTTT. Protein: CASSLWGDGSDTQYF.